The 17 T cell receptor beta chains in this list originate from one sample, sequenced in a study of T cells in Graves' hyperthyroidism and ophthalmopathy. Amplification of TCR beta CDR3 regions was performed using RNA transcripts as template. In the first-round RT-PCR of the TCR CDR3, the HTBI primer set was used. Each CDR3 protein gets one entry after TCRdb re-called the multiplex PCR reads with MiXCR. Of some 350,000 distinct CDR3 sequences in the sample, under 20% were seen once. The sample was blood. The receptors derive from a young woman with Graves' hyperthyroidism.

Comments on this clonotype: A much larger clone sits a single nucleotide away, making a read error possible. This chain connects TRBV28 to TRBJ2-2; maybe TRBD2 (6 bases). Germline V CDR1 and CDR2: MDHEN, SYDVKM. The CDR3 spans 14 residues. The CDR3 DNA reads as TGTGCCACGTTCCTGGGGGACGGCACCGGGGGGCTGTTTTTT. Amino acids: CATFLGDGTGGLFF.

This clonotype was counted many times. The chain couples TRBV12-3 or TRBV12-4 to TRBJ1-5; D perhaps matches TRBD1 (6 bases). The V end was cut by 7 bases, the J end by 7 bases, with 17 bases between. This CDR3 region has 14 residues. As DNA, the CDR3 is TGTGCCAGCATCGCCGCCGCAGGGGACCAGCCCCAGCATTTT. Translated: CASIAAAGDQPQHF.

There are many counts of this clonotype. CDR3 DNA sequence: TGTGCCAGCAGCCCCGATGCGAGGGTTGGGGATGGCTACACCTTC. The encoded protein is CASSPDARVGDGYTF. This chain uses TRBV7-9 with TRBJ1-2, with unresolved D. This CDR3 region has 15 residues. Germline V gene lookup returns CDR1 SEHNR and CDR2 FQNEAQ (reference sequence). Deletions cut 5 bases from V and 6 bases from J, with 19 bases between.

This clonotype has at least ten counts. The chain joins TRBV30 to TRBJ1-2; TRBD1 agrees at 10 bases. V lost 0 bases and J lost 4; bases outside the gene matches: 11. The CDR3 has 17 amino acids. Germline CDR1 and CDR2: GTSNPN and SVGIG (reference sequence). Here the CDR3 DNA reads TGTGCCTGGAGTGTATACCGAGACAGGGGGCTTGGCTATGGCTACACCTTC. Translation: CAWSVYRDRGLGYGYTF.

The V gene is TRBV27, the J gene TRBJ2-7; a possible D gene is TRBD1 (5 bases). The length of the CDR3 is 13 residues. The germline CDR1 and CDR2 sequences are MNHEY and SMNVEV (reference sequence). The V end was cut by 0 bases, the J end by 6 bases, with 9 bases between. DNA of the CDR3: TGTGCCAGCAGTTTATCCCAGGGAACCGAGCAGTACTTC. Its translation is CASSLSQGTEQYF.

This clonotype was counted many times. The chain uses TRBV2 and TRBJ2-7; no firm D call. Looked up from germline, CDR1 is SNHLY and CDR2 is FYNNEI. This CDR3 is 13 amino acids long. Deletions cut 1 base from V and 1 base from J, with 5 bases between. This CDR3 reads CASSEGPSYEQYF. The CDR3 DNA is TGTGCCAGCAGTGAAGGTCCTTCCTACGAGCAGTACTTC.

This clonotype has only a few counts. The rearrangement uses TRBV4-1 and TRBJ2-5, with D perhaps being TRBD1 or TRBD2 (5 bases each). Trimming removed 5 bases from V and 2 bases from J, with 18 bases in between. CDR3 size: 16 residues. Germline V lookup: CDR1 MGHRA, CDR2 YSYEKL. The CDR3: CASSRGLGPIQETQYF. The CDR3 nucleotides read TGCGCCAGCAGCAGAGGACTGGGACCGATACAAGAGACCCAGTACTTC.

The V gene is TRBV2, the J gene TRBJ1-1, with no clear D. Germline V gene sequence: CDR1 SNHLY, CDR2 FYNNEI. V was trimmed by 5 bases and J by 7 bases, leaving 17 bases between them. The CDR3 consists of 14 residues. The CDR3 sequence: CASSRVGGVVEAFF. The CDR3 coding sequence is TGTGCCAGCAGTCGAGTTGGCGGGGTGGTTGAAGCTTTCTTT.

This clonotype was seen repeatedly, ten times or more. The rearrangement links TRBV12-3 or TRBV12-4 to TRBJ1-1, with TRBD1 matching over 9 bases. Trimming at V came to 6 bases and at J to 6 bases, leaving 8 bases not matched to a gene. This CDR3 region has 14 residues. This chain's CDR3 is CASSLGTGKAEAFF. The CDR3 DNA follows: TGTGCCAGCAGCCTCGGGACAGGGAAGGCTGAAGCTTTCTTT.

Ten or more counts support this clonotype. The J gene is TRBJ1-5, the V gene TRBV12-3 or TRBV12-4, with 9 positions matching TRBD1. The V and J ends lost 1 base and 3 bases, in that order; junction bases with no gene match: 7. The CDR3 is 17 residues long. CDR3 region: CASSLGGTGWDNQPQHF. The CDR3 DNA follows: TGTGCCAGCAGTTTAGGGGGGACAGGGTGGGACAATCAGCCCCAGCATTTT.

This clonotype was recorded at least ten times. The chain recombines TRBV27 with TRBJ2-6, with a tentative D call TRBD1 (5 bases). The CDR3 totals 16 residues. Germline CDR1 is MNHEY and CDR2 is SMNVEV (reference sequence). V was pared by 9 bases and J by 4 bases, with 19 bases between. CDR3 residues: CASRNHGQPGANVLTF. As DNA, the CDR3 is TGTGCCAGTAGAAACCACGGACAACCCGGGGCCAACGTCCTGACTTTC.

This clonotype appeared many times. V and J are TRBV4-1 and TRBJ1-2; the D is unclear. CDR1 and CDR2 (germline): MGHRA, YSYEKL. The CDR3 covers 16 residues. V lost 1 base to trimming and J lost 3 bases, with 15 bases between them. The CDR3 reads CASSQVLLRVHYGYTF. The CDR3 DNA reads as TGCGCCAGCAGCCAAGTTTTGCTGCGGGTCCACTATGGCTACACCTTC.

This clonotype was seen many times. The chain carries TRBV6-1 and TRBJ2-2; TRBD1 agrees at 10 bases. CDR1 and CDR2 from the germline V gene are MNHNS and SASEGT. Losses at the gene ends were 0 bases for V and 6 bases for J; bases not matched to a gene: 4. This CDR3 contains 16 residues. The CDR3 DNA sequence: TGTGCCAGCAGTGAAGCGCTTGGGACAGGGGCCGGGGAGCTGTTTTTT. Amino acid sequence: CASSEALGTGAGELFF.

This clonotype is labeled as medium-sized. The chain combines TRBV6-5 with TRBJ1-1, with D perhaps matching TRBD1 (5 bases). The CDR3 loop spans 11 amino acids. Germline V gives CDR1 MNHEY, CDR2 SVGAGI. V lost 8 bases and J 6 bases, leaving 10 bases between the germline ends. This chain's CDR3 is CASWDRAEAFF. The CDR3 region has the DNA TGTGCCAGCTGGGACCGGGCTGAAGCTTTCTTT.

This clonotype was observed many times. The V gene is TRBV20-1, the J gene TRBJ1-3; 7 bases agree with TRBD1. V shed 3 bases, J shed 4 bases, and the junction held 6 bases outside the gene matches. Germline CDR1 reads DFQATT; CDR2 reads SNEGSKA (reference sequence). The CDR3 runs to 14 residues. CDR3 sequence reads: CSASPGGLGNTIYF. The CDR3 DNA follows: TGCAGTGCTAGCCCAGGGGGATTGGGAAACACCATATATTTT.

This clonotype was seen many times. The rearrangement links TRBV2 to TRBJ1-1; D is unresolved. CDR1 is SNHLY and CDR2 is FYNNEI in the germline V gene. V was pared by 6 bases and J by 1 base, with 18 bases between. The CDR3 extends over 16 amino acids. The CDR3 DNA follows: TGTGCCAGCAGCTTGCAGGATAGAAGAGCGAACACTGAAGCTTTCTTT. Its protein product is CASSLQDRRANTEAFF.

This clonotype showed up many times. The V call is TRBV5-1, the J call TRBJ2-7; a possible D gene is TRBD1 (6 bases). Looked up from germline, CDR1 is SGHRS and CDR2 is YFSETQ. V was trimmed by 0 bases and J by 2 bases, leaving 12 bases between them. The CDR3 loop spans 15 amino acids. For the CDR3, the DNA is TGCGCCAGCAGCTTGGCCGCCGGGGACACCTACGAGCAGTACTTC. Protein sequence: CASSLAAGDTYEQYF. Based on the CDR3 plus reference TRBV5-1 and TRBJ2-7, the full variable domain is KAGVTQTPRYLIKTRGQQVTLSCSPISGHRSVSWYQQTPGQGLQFLFEYFSETQRNKGNFPGRFSGRQFSNSRSEMNVSTLELGDSALYLCASSLAAGDTYEQYFGPGTRLTVT.